The rows below give T cell receptor beta chains drawn from one sample of a study of CD8 T cells in ankylosing spondylitis. Each CDR3 protein gets one entry after TCRdb re-called the 5' RACE reads with MiXCR. The table has fewer than 250,000 distinct CDR3 sequences, 15% to 20% seen once. The sequencing sample was made of blood, either unsorted or a sorted T cell fraction (not recorded which). These receptors originate from a male donor with ankylosing spondylitis. Both conserved end residues are part of each CDR3. D genes are given only for firm matches. Size is stated for part of the rows, as once, few or many counts, or as a class when the clone is expanded.

V,D,size,J,length,DNA,CDR3
TRBV6-1,.,medium-sized,TRBJ2-2,13,TGTGCCAGCAGCTTAGCGAACACCGGGGAGCTGTTTTTT,CASSLANTGELFF
TRBV11-3,.,.,TRBJ2-1,16,TGTGCCAGCAGCACTCGTGACAGGATATCTCACAATGAGCAGTTCTTC,CASSTRDRISHNEQFF
TRBV4-1,TRBD2,many,TRBJ2-3,18,TGCGCCAGCAGCCAAGACTCTTGGACTAGCGTTTTGGAAGATACGCAGTATTTT,CASSQDSWTSVLEDTQYF
TRBV29-1,.,few,TRBJ1-1,13,TGCAGCTCCCGCGGGGATCCCAACACTGAAGCTTTCTTT,CSSRGDPNTEAFF
TRBV7-8,.,few,TRBJ2-7,14,TGTGCCAGCAGCCAACAGGTCCAGGCCTACGAGCAGTACTTC,CASSQQVQAYEQYF
TRBV4-1,TRBD1,.,TRBJ2-2,16,TGCGCCAGCAACCCAACAGGGGGCGAAGGGACCGGGGAGCTGTTTTTT,CASNPTGGEGTGELFF
TRBV6-1,TRBD1,.,TRBJ2-2,14,TGTGCCAGCAGTGTCGGGACAGGGACCGGGGAGCTGTTTTTT,CASSVGTGTGELFF
TRBV5-1,.,.,TRBJ2-1,13,TGCGCCAGCAGCTTAGCGGGTTCCAATGAGCAGTTCTTC,CASSLAGSNEQFF
TRBV29-1,.,many,TRBJ2-2,15,TGCAGCGTTGAGGTTAATAGCGGTGTCGCCGGGGAGCTGTTTTTT,CSVEVNSGVAGELFF
TRBV6-1,.,many,TRBJ2-1,13,TGTGCCAGCAGTCCCGACAGTTACAATGAGCAGTTCTTC,CASSPDSYNEQFF
TRBV12-3/TRBV12-4,TRBD1,many,TRBJ2-7,14,TGTGCCAGCAGCAGGACAGGAACTAGCTACGAGCAGTACTTC,CASSRTGTSYEQYF
TRBV5-1,.,.,TRBJ2-2,15,TGCGCCAGCAGCTTCCTATGGGACCAAACCGGGGAGCTGTTTTTT,CASSFLWDQTGELFF
TRBV6-2/TRBV6-3,.,few,TRBJ2-1,12,TGTGCCAGCAGTTACGAGGGCGGTGAGCAGTTCTTC,CASSYEGGEQFF
TRBV11-1,.,.,TRBJ2-7,21,TGTGCCAGCAGCGGTATGGGGTCAACCATTCTCCGGGACGCAAGCTCCTACGAGCAGTACTTC,CASSGMGSTILRDASSYEQYF
TRBV13,.,many,TRBJ1-1,12,TGTGCCAGCAGCTATTACGCCGAAGGAGCTTTCTTT,CASSYYAEGAFF
TRBV4-3,TRBD1,few,TRBJ2-7,13,TGCGCCAGCAGCAGGGACAGTGAGGAGCAGCAGTACTTC,CASSRDSEEQQYF
TRBV11-2,TRBD2,.,TRBJ2-1,16,TGTGCCAGCAGCTTAGGTCGGGGGGGGTTTTACAATGAGCAGTTCTTC,CASSLGRGGFYNEQFF
TRBV19,.,many,TRBJ1-1,14,TGTGCCAGTAGGCCGACGGCGCCTAACACTGAAGCTTTCTTT,CASRPTAPNTEAFF
TRBV28,TRBD2,.,TRBJ2-3,15,TGTGCCAGCAGGGCTAGCGGGGGGTACACAGATACGCAGTATTTT,CASRASGGYTDTQYF
TRBV7-3,.,.,TRBJ2-1,18,TGTGCCAGCAGCTTAATGGGTTATAGCGGAAGCTCCTACAATGAGCAGTTCTTC,CASSLMGYSGSSYNEQFF
TRBV29-1,.,many,TRBJ2-7,11,TGCAGCGTTGAACTAACGGGAGAGCAGTACTTC,CSVELTGEQYF
TRBV29-1,.,.,TRBJ2-1,12,TGCAGCGTTGAAGGGGGCTGGAATGAGCAGTTCTTC,CSVEGGWNEQFF
TRBV20-1,TRBD1,.,TRBJ2-7,13,TGCAGTGCCACCGGACAGGGGGCCTACGAGCAGTACTTC,CSATGQGAYEQYF
TRBV4-3,.,.,TRBJ2-7,17,TGCGCCAGCAGCCAAGATTATACCGGATGGACAAACTACGAGCAGTACTTC,CASSQDYTGWTNYEQYF
TRBV7-3,.,.,TRBJ1-1,13,TGTGCCAGCAGTTTTGCGACAGACACTGAAGCTTTCTTT,CASSFATDTEAFF
TRBV7-9,TRBD2,few,TRBJ2-1,15,TGTGCCAGCAGCTTGAGCGGGGGGGCCAACAATGAGCAGTTCTTC,CASSLSGGANNEQFF
TRBV28,.,.,TRBJ1-5,17,TGTGCCAGCAGCTTATCCGGATGGGACACGAGTAATCAGCCCCAGCATTTT,CASSLSGWDTSNQPQHF
TRBV7-9,TRBD1,many,TRBJ1-1,15,TGTGCCAGCAGCTTGGGACAGGGGGCGAACACTGAAGCTTTCTTT,CASSLGQGANTEAFF
TRBV7-8,.,few,TRBJ2-5,14,TGTGCCAGCAGAAACAGACAGACTCAAGAGACCCAGTACTTC,CASRNRQTQETQYF
TRBV27,.,once,TRBJ2-1,15,TGTGCCAGCAGTTCGGACGAAACCTCCTACAATGAGCAGTTCTTC,CASSSDETSYNEQFF
TRBV7-9,TRBD2,.,TRBJ2-7,15,TGTGCCAGCAGACCCCTAGCGGGAGGGCCTTCCGAGCAGTACTTC,CASRPLAGGPSEQYF
TRBV11-1,.,.,TRBJ2-7,15,TGTGCCAGCAGCTTAGCCCCGGGGGTCTCCTACGAGCAGTACTTC,CASSLAPGVSYEQYF
TRBV5-6,.,few,TRBJ2-7,14,TGTGCCAGCAGCTTTTCGGGTAGTTGGGACGAGCAGTACTTC,CASSFSGSWDEQYF
TRBV14,.,many,TRBJ2-2,20,TGTGCCAGCAGCCAAGATAGGATCTTGGGCAGACCTACGAACACCGGGGAGCTGTTTTTT,CASSQDRILGRPTNTGELFF
TRBV2,.,few,TRBJ2-1,15,TGTGCCAGCAGTGAGGGGGACGTCGGATACAATGAGCAGTTCTTC,CASSEGDVGYNEQFF
TRBV4-1,.,.,TRBJ2-3,18,TGCGCCAGCAGCCAAGTCTTGGGCAGGGACCTGCACATGGATACGCAGTATTTT,CASSQVLGRDLHMDTQYF
TRBV3-1,.,.,TRBJ2-1,13,TGTGCCAGCAGCCAAGATCTACTCAATGAGCAGTTCTTC,CASSQDLLNEQFF
TRBV7-2,.,.,TRBJ1-2,14,TGTGCCAGCAGCTTAGTTGTGGGGGACTATGGCTACACCTTC,CASSLVVGDYGYTF